Listed here are 32 T cell receptor beta chains from one sample, sequenced in a study of cytomegalovirus exposure and HLA in healthy donors (dated by TCRdb to 2016 to 2017). Libraries came from the immunoSEQ multiplex PCR assay. For the multiplex PCR, a mixture combining 60 forward primers for TCR Vbeta segments and 13 reverse primers for TCR Jbeta segments was used. TCRdb mirrors the immuneACCESS table, restricted to in-frame sequences. Some clones are absent from its copies; in checked studies, under half trace to an unresolved V gene, and the reason for the others is unknown. The table for this sample lists about 130,000 clones; 70% to 85% of them were counted only once. Approximately 2.5% of the sample comes from the top ten. Sequenced: PBMCs. These receptors all come from a man in his fifties or sixties in good health and CMV-seronegative.

The chain employs TRBV27 and TRBJ2-3; D is possibly TRBD2 (5 bases). CDR3 length: 15 amino acids. Trimming shortened V by 5 bases and J by 2 bases, and 14 bases separated the two germline ends. CDR1 MNHEY and CDR2 SMNVEV come from the germline V gene (reference sequence). CDR3 nucleotides: TGTGCCAGCAGTAAACTAGAAACCCACACAGATACGCAGTATTTT. Amino acids: CASSKLETHTDTQYF.

V is TRBV30 and J is TRBJ1-1, with 8 bases that match TRBD1. Trimming at V came to 0 bases and at J to 11 bases, leaving 17 bases not matched to a gene. Germline lookup yields CDR1 GTSNPN and CDR2 SVGIG (reference sequence). The CDR3 length is 16 residues. The CDR3 region is CAWSVSRGQGRRRAFF. The CDR3 nucleotides are TGTGCCTGGAGTGTCTCCCGAGGACAGGGACGTCGTCGGGCTTTCTTT.

The J gene is TRBJ2-7, the V gene TRBV10-2; 8 bases align to TRBD2. The ends lost 3 bases at V and 2 bases at J; junction bases unmatched: 6. The CDR3 is 15 amino acids. Germline CDR1 is WSHSY and CDR2 is SAAADI. CDR3 sequence reads: CASSDAGGAAYEQYF. In DNA, the CDR3 is TGCGCCAGCAGTGACGCCGGGGGGGCTGCCTACGAGCAGTACTTC.

V usage is TRBV29-1 and J usage is TRBJ2-1, with 7 bases that match TRBD1. Germline V lookup: CDR1 SQVTM, CDR2 ANQGSEA. V lost 4 bases and J lost 2; bases outside the gene matches: 2. The length of the CDR3 is 13 residues. The DNA of the CDR3 is TGCAGCGTTGGGACAGGAACCTACAATGAGCAGTTCTTC. It specifies CSVGTGTYNEQFF.

The chain uses TRBV7-9 and TRBJ2-5, with a weak D call TRBD2 (5 bases). The J call may be mistaken, given a closer DNA end match to TRBJ2-7. Germline values: CDR1 SEHNR, CDR2 FQNEAQ (reference sequence). The CDR3 has 15 amino acids. Here the CDR3 reads CASSLVPSGSYEQYF. The DNA for the CDR3 is TGTGCCAGCAGCTTAGTTCCCAGCGGCTCCTACGAGCAGTACTTC.

On this clone: Other nucleotide sequences from this sample produce the same CDR3. V is TRBV30 and J is TRBJ1-5; D may be TRBD1 (6 bases). Trimming removed 1 base at V and 1 base at J, with 8 bases between. The V gene's germline CDR1 is GTSNPN and CDR2 SVGIG (reference sequence). This CDR3 has 14 residues. CDR3 DNA sequence: TGTGCCTGGAGTGCTGGGACAAGCAATCAGCCCCAGCATTTT. It translates to CAWSAGTSNQPQHF.

V usage is TRBV19 and J usage is TRBJ2-7; possible D gene TRBD1, 5 bases. CDR1 LNHDA and CDR2 SQIVND come from the germline V gene (reference sequence). This CDR3 is 12 amino acids long. V lost 9 bases to trimming and J lost 0 bases, with 9 bases between them. The CDR3 loop reads CASKDNSYEQYF. In DNA, the CDR3 is TGTGCCAGCAAGGACAACTCCTACGAGCAGTACTTC. Drawing the rest from reference TRBV19 and TRBJ2-7, the complete variable domain is DGGITQSPKYLFRKEGQNVTLSCEQNLNHDAMYWYRQDPGQGLRLIYYSQIVNDFQKGDIAEGYSVSREKKESFPLTVTSAQKNPTAFYLCASKDNSYEQYFGPGTRLTVT.

This chain links TRBV5-6 with TRBJ1-2; possible D gene TRBD1, 6 bases. Germline lookup yields CDR1 SGHDT and CDR2 YYEEEE. This CDR3 has 16 residues. Trimming took off 2 bases at V and 0 bases at J, with 14 bases between the two ends. CDR3 coding DNA: TGTGCCAGCAGCTTTTATGACAGGTCGCCTAACTATGGCTACACCTTC. It encodes CASSFYDRSPNYGYTF.

The J gene is TRBJ1-2, the V gene TRBV7-2; 11 nucleotides align to TRBD1. The germline V gene has CDR1 SGHTA and CDR2 FQGNSA. The junction had 6 bases not matched to a gene; V was cut back by 5 bases and J by 4 bases. The CDR3 runs to 15 residues. CDR3 DNA sequence: TGTGCCAGCAGCCGGACAGGGGGCGCCGGCTATGGCTACACCTTC. Translation gives CASSRTGGAGYGYTF.

The chain has TRBV7-9 and TRBJ1-1, with D possibly being TRBD1 (5 bases). The CDR3 extends over 13 amino acids. Trimming took 9 bases from V and 3 from J, leaving 14 bases between them. Germline lookup yields CDR1 SEHNR and CDR2 FQNEAQ (reference sequence). CDR3 sequence (DNA): TGTGCCAGTAAAGGGGATTACGACACTGAAGCTTTCTTT. Its translation is CASKGDYDTEAFF. Using reference TRBV7-9 and TRBJ1-1 for the parts outside the CDR3, the full variable domain is DTGVSQNPRHKITKRGQNVTFRCDPISEHNRLYWYRQTLGQGPEFLTYFQNEAQLEKSRLLSDRFSAERPKGSFSTLEIQRTEQGDSAMYLCASKGDYDTEAFFGQGTRLTVV.

This clone showed up just once. This rearrangement joins TRBV5-4 to TRBJ1-2, with D possibly being TRBD1 (5 bases). V gave up 2 bases and J gave up 6 bases, with 14 bases separating them. The CDR3 has 14 residues. Per the germline V gene, CDR1 is SGHNT and CDR2 is YYREEE (reference sequence). CDR3 in DNA: TGTGCCAGCAGCTTCACCGGCCGGGGGGATGGCTACACCTTC. It specifies CASSFTGRGDGYTF.

The chain is built from TRBV19 and TRBJ1-1, with 8 bases identical to TRBD1. The CDR3 covers 14 residues. From germline, CDR1 is LNHDA and CDR2 SQIVND (reference sequence). V shed 6 bases and J 2 bases; nucleotides not matched to a gene: 5. Here the CDR3 DNA reads TGTGCCAGTAGGCACAGGGGGGTTAACACTGAAGCTTTCTTT. It specifies CASRHRGVNTEAFF.

CDR3 DNA sequence: TGTGCCAGCAGTCCCGGGACACACTATGGCTACACCTTC. This translates into CASSPGTHYGYTF. The V gene is TRBV6-6, the J gene TRBJ1-2; tentatively, D is TRBD1 (6 bases). The CDR3 is 13 residues long. In germline, CDR1 is MNHNY, CDR2 SVGAGI (reference sequence). Trimming shortened V by 5 bases and J by 3 bases, and 10 bases separated the two germline ends.

This clone occurred a few times. This rearrangement joins TRBV19 to TRBJ2-7; TRBD1 agrees at 9 bases. V lost 5 bases, J lost 0 bases, and 8 bases stayed unmatched. CDR3 length: 16 residues. Germline loops: CDR1 LNHDA, CDR2 SQIVND (reference sequence). CDR3 protein: CASSYRDRANSYEQYF. As DNA, the CDR3 is TGTGCCAGTAGTTACCGGGACAGGGCGAACTCCTACGAGCAGTACTTC. Looking up the rest from reference TRBV19 and TRBJ2-7 gives the full variable domain: DGGITQSPKYLFRKEGQNVTLSCEQNLNHDAMYWYRQDPGQGLRLIYYSQIVNDFQKGDIAEGYSVSREKKESFPLTVTSAQKNPTAFYLCASSYRDRANSYEQYFGPGTRLTVT.

On this clone itself: Other DNA sequences in the sample encode the same CDR3. The chain uses TRBV5-1 and TRBJ2-2, with TRBD1 identical over 8 bases. Germline CDR1 reads SGHRS; CDR2 reads YFSETQ. With 2 bases clipped from V and 2 bases from J, the junction kept 2 bases outside the gene matches. The CDR3 runs to 15 residues. CDR3: CASSFGQGNTGELFF. The CDR3 DNA follows: TGCGCCAGCAGCTTTGGACAGGGTAACACCGGGGAGCTGTTTTTT.

V gene TRBV4-1 combines with J gene TRBJ2-5, with TRBD1 matching over 10 bases. The CDR3 is made up of 16 amino acids. CDR1 is MGHRA, CDR2 YSYEKL, per germline. Germline trimming cut 4 bases from V and 7 bases from J; bases unmatched to any gene: 12. CDR3 loop: CASSPTGGATPGTQYF. CDR3 in DNA: TGCGCCAGCAGCCCGACAGGGGGCGCAACCCCCGGGACCCAGTACTTC.

The rearrangement joins TRBV29-1 to TRBJ1-2, with 8 bases lining up with TRBD1. This CDR3 is 13 amino acids long. Trimming cost V 1 base and J 8 bases; bases outside gene matches: 6. Germline V gene sequence: CDR1 SQVTM, CDR2 ANQGSEA. The CDR3 reads CSVEGRQGRGYTF. The CDR3 coding sequence is TGCAGCGTTGAAGGGAGACAGGGGCGCGGCTACACCTTC. Looking up the rest from reference TRBV29-1 and TRBJ1-2 gives the full variable domain: SAVISQKPSRDICQRGTSLTIQCQVDSQVTMMFWYRQQPGQSLTLIATANQGSEATYESGFVIDKFPISRPNLTFSTLTVSNMSPEDSSIYLCSVEGRQGRGYTFGSGTRLTVV.

This clone was recorded a few times. The chain uses TRBV6-6 and TRBJ1-4; maybe TRBD1 (6 bases). V was pared by 1 base and J by 8 bases, with 17 bases between. Looked up from germline, CDR1 is MNHNY and CDR2 is SVGAGI (reference sequence). The CDR3 runs 16 residues. The CDR3 reads CASSYWLGTDREKLFF. The DNA for the CDR3 is TGTGCCAGCAGTTACTGGTTGGGCACAGACAGGGAAAAACTGTTTTTT.

The chain joins TRBV5-4 to TRBJ2-3, with TRBD1 matching over 11 bases. CDR1 and CDR2 from the germline V gene are SGHNT and YYREEE (reference sequence). CDR3 length equals 14 residues. V gave up 5 bases and J gave up 3 bases; unmatched junction bases: 2. CDR3 in DNA: TGTGCCAGCAGAAGGGACAGGGGGACAGATACGCAGTATTTT. Amino acid sequence: CASRRDRGTDTQYF.

The CDR3 loop is CASSPGFNNEQFF. The CDR3 DNA reads as TGTGCCAGCAGCCCCGGGTTTAACAATGAGCAGTTCTTC. The chain uses TRBV7-6 and TRBJ2-1; D is undetermined. V lost 5 bases and J lost 5, with 10 bases in between. CDR3 length equals 13 residues. The germline CDR1 and CDR2 sequences are SGHVS and FNYEAQ. Using reference TRBV7-6 and TRBJ2-1 for the parts outside the CDR3, the full variable domain is GAGVSQSPRYKVTKRGQDVALRCDPISGHVSLYWYRQALGQGPEFLTYFNYEAQQDKSGLPNDRFSAERPEGSISTLTIQRTEQRDSAMYRCASSPGFNNEQFFGPGTRLTVL.

The chain recombines TRBV7-2 with TRBJ1-6; D is perhaps TRBD1 (5 bases). Germline V gene sequence: CDR1 SGHTA, CDR2 FQGNSA. V lost 1 base to trimming and J lost 8 bases, with 15 bases between them. The CDR3 length is 16 residues. CDR3: CASSLEVGRGYSPLHF. The CDR3 DNA is TGTGCCAGCAGCTTAGAAGTGGGAAGGGGTTATTCACCCCTCCACTTT.

J is TRBJ1-1 and V is TRBV7-9; 9 bases are shared with TRBD1. The CDR3 runs to 17 residues. V gave up 5 bases and J gave up 0 bases; unmatched junction bases: 10. Germline loops: CDR1 SEHNR, CDR2 FQNEAQ (reference sequence). CDR3 sequence reads: CASSRLGTGWMNTEAFF. The DNA for the CDR3 is TGTGCCAGCAGCCGTCTCGGGACAGGGTGGATGAACACTGAAGCTTTCTTT.

The chain combines TRBV5-1 with TRBJ2-5; 8 bases line up with TRBD2. Trimming at V came to 2 bases and at J to 1 base, leaving 4 bases not matched to a gene. The CDR3 has 15 residues. CDR1 and CDR2 from the germline V gene are SGHRS and YFSETQ. CDR3 protein: CASSFGSGGQETQYF. The CDR3 DNA reads as TGCGCCAGCAGCTTCGGGAGCGGGGGCCAAGAGACCCAGTACTTC.

The chain joins TRBV4-2 to TRBJ2-3, with 12 bases that match TRBD2. V lost 5 bases and J lost 3; bases outside the gene matches: 6. CDR3 length equals 16 residues. The germline V gene encodes CDR1 LGHNA and CDR2 YNFKEQ. The CDR3 here is CASSESSGGATDTQYF. The CDR3, as DNA: TGTGCCAGCAGCGAATCTAGCGGGGGGGCGACAGATACGCAGTATTTT.

The table lists this clone with a few counts. The gene calls are TRBV5-1 and TRBJ1-6, with D tentatively TRBD1 (6 bases). Germline V gene lookup returns CDR1 SGHRS and CDR2 YFSETQ. The length of the CDR3 is 15 residues. V lost 0 bases to trimming and J lost 7 bases, with 11 bases between them. The CDR3 sequence: CASSLAVTGNSPLHF. DNA of the CDR3: TGCGCCAGCAGCTTGGCCGTCACAGGGAATTCACCCCTCCACTTT.

The V call is TRBV15, the J call TRBJ2-1; unclear D gene. V gave up 0 bases and J gave up 6 bases, with 12 bases separating them. Germline values: CDR1 LNHNV, CDR2 YYDKDF (reference sequence). This CDR3 spans 15 amino acids. The CDR3 region has the DNA TGTGCCACCAGCAGAGATGCGGTTCCCATCAATGAGCAGTTCTTC. Its protein product is CATSRDAVPINEQFF. The complete variable domain, with remaining parts taken from reference TRBV15 and TRBJ2-1, reads DAMVIQNPRYQVTQFGKPVTLSCSQTLNHNVMYWYQQKSSQAPKLLFHYYDKDFNNEADTPDNFQSRRPNTSFCFLDIRSPGLGDTAMYLCATSRDAVPINEQFFGPGTRLTVL.

The chain links TRBV7-6 to TRBJ1-4, with TRBD1 identical over 10 bases. With V trimmed by 5 bases and J by 12 bases, 6 bases remained unmatched. CDR3 length: 13 residues. CDR1 is SGHVS, CDR2 FNYEAQ, per germline. This chain's CDR3 is CASSRDGTGELFF. For the CDR3, the DNA is TGTGCCAGCAGCCGAGATGGGACAGGGGAACTGTTTTTT.

The chain employs TRBV29-1 and TRBJ1-1, with TRBD1 matching 8 bases. The length of the CDR3 is 13 residues. With 2 bases clipped from V and 4 bases from J, the junction kept 3 bases outside the gene matches. The V gene's germline CDR1 is SQVTM and CDR2 ANQGSEA. This CDR3 reads CSVEQGASTEAFF. For the CDR3, the DNA is TGCAGCGTTGAACAGGGGGCTAGCACTGAAGCTTTCTTT.

V usage is TRBV9 and J usage is TRBJ2-1; TRBD2 agrees at 13 bases. Germline V lookup: CDR1 SGDLS, CDR2 YYNGEE. The CDR3 runs 16 residues. V trimming: 0 bases; J trimming: 4 bases; junction bases outside the gene matches: 1. As DNA, the CDR3 is TGTGCCAGCAGCGTAGGACTAGCGGGGGGATACAATGAGCAGTTCTTC. Amino acid sequence: CASSVGLAGGYNEQFF. Full variable domain (outside the CDR3, taken from reference TRBV9 and TRBJ2-1): DSGVTQTPKHLITATGQRVTLRCSPRSGDLSVYWYQQSLDQGLQFLIQYYNGEERAKGNILERFSAQQFPDLHSELNLSSLELGDSALYFCASSVGLAGGYNEQFFGPGTRLTVL.

The rearrangement uses TRBV19 and TRBJ2-2; maybe TRBD1 (6 bases). Looked up from germline, CDR1 is LNHDA and CDR2 is SQIVND (reference sequence). V was shortened by 4 bases and J by 1 base, with 7 bases between the two germline ends. The CDR3 consists of 14 residues. In nucleotides, the CDR3 is TGTGCCAGTAGTACACAGGGGAACACCGGGGAGCTGTTTTTT. Residues: CASSTQGNTGELFF.

In nucleotides, the CDR3 is TGTGCCAGCAGTTACAGCGGACTCGAGACCCAGTACTTC. This gives the protein CASSYSGLETQYF. The chain employs TRBV6-5 and TRBJ2-5; D perhaps matches TRBD2 (5 bases). Trimming shortened V by 2 bases and J by 5 bases, and 9 bases separated the two germline ends. This CDR3 is built from 13 residues. CDR1 MNHEY and CDR2 SVGAGI come from the germline V gene.

This chain joins TRBV7-8 and TRBJ2-3, with D unclear. The CDR3 has 16 residues. The V end was cut by 3 bases, the J end by 3 bases, with 16 bases between. Per germline, CDR1 SGHVS and CDR2 FQNEAQ. The CDR3 nucleotides read TGTGCCAGCAGCTTGTACGGTCCTGTAAATACAGATACGCAGTATTTT. Residues: CASSLYGPVNTDTQYF.